Listed here are 6 T cell receptor beta chains from one sample, sequenced in a study of shared clonotypes between healthy human individuals. CD8 cells classed as naive were CD45RO-negative and positively selected for CCR7, excluding terminally differentiated effector memory CD45RA+ cells. Profiling relied on immunoSEQ multiplex PCR, and the TCRdb table lists in-frame clones only, not all of them. Of some 2,000,000 clones in the sample, around 96% were seen once. Sequencing was done on a sample of naive CD8+ T cells sorted from blood. All receptors come from a man between 18 and 29 years old in good health.

The chain recombines TRBV6-5 with TRBJ1-1; D remains unclear. CDR3 size: 15 residues. Germline-derived CDR1 and CDR2 are MNHEY and SVGAGI. The V end lost 7 bases, the J end lost 3 bases, and 18 bases lay between the germline ends. CDR3 region: CASTLLDGPYTEAFF. The CDR3 DNA is TGTGCCAGCACCCTTTTGGACGGTCCATACACTGAAGCTTTCTTT.

The CDR3 reads CASRDGQLSYEQYF. The CDR3 coding sequence is TGCGCCAGCAGGGATGGACAGCTCTCCTACGAGCAGTACTTC. The rearrangement joins TRBV10-2 to TRBJ2-7, with TRBD1 as a possible D gene (6 bases). Looked up from germline, CDR1 is WSHSY and CDR2 is SAAADI. The V end lost 6 bases, the J end lost 0 bases, and 12 bases lay between the germline ends. This CDR3 is 14 amino acids long.

In DNA, the CDR3 is TGTGCCAGCAGCGTTCTTATAGATAAGGCCTACGAGCAGTACTTC. Its protein product is CASSVLIDKAYEQYF. V usage is TRBV9 and J usage is TRBJ2-7; D gene unclear. The CDR3 length is 15 residues. The germline gives CDR1 SGDLS, CDR2 YYNGEE. V was trimmed by 2 bases and J by 2 bases, leaving 14 bases between them.

The J gene is TRBJ2-1, the V gene TRBV5-1, with a weak D call TRBD1 (6 bases). The germline V gene encodes CDR1 SGHRS and CDR2 YFSETQ. The CDR3 loop spans 16 amino acids. The V end lost 0 bases, the J end lost 3 bases, and 13 bases lay between the germline ends. The CDR3 sequence is CASSLDHRDYYNEQFF. For the CDR3, the DNA is TGCGCCAGCAGCTTGGACCACAGGGATTACTACAATGAGCAGTTCTTC.

The chain carries TRBV28 and TRBJ2-1; D remains ambiguous. The CDR3 loop spans 17 amino acids. V lost 5 bases and J 3 bases, leaving 20 bases between the germline ends. The V gene's germline CDR1 is MDHEN and CDR2 SYDVKM. The CDR3 sequence is CASSPFNPIGRYNEQFF. As DNA, the CDR3 is TGTGCCAGCAGTCCATTTAACCCTATCGGACGCTACAATGAGCAGTTCTTC.

The chain couples TRBV9 to TRBJ2-1; D possibly corresponds to TRBD2 (5 bases). Trimming removed 0 bases from V and 2 bases from J, with 9 bases in between. Germline CDR1 is SGDLS and CDR2 is YYNGEE. This CDR3 has 15 amino acids. In nucleotides, the CDR3 is TGTGCCAGCAGCGTAGTTGGGAGCGCCTACAATGAGCAGTTCTTC. Amino acids: CASSVVGSAYNEQFF.